Each of the 27 T cell receptor beta chains below was sequenced from the same sample in a study of cytomegalovirus exposure and HLA in healthy donors. The PCR employed 60 Vbeta primers together with 13 Jbeta primers. TCRdb's copy holds only in-frame clones and misses some; the assay was immunoSEQ multiplex PCR. The table records 130,000 to 150,000 clones, around 73% of them present only once. The sequenced material came from PBMCs. These receptors all come from a human donor in good health.

The chain employs TRBV7-3 and TRBJ2-5; possibly TRBD2 for D (7 bases). CDR3 size: 15 residues. Germline V gene data show CDR1 as SGHTA and CDR2 as FQGTGA. With 2 bases removed from V and 5 bases from J, the gap between germline ends came to 15 bases. CDR3 in DNA: TGTGCCAGCAGCTTATCGGGGGGCCGGGGGGAGACCCAGTACTTC. It codes for CASSLSGGRGETQYF. The full variable domain, rest sourced from reference TRBV7-3 and TRBJ2-5, is GAGVSQTPSNKVTEKGKYVELRCDPISGHTALYWYRQSLGQGPEFLIYFQGTGAADDSGLPNDRFFAVRPEGSVSTLKIQRTERGDSAVYLCASSLSGGRGETQYFGPGTRLLVL.

This chain uses TRBV10-1 with TRBJ2-1, with D perhaps TRBD2 (6 bases). With 0 bases removed from V and 0 bases from J, the gap between germline ends came to 9 bases. The CDR3 is 16 residues long. Germline values: CDR1 WNHNN, CDR2 SYGVQD (reference sequence). CDR3 sequence reads: CASSESAGSSYNEQFF. The CDR3 DNA follows: TGCGCCAGCAGTGAGTCCGCCGGGAGCTCCTACAATGAGCAGTTCTTC.

This clone has just one count. The genes are TRBV10-3 and TRBJ2-2, with 10 bases fitting TRBD2. The CDR3 is 16 amino acids. V dropped 7 bases and J dropped 3; count of bases not matched to a gene: 8. From germline, CDR1 is ENHRY and CDR2 SYGVKD. CDR3 nucleotides: TGTGCCATCACCCAGGTAGCGGGAGGCGACACCGGGGAGCTGTTTTTT. As protein: CAITQVAGGDTGELFF.

The genes are TRBV4-1 and TRBJ1-4, with TRBD1 matching over 7 bases. The CDR3 loop spans 15 amino acids. After removal of 4 bases from V and 5 bases from J, the junction contained 7 bases not matched to a gene. CDR1 is MGHRA, CDR2 YSYEKL, per germline. CDR3 loop: CASSPGQVTNEKLFF. The CDR3 DNA reads as TGCGCCAGCAGCCCCGGACAGGTTACGAATGAAAAACTGTTTTTT.

V usage is TRBV6-4 and J usage is TRBJ2-1, with 11 bases fitting TRBD1. Germline CDR1 is MRHNA and CDR2 is SNTAGT. This CDR3 spans 16 amino acids. V lost 5 bases and J lost 3; bases outside the gene matches: 6. CDR3 region: CASSSLGQGDYNEQFF. The CDR3 DNA is TGTGCCAGCAGTAGCTTGGGACAGGGGGACTACAATGAGCAGTTCTTC.

This clone appeared a few times. The CDR3, as DNA: TGTGCCAGTAGGGCGTGGGGCAGCGAAAAACTGTTTTTT. Its protein product is CASRAWGSEKLFF. The chain couples TRBV19 to TRBJ1-4, with D possibly TRBD1 on 5 matching bases. The CDR3 covers 13 residues. Trimming shortened V by 6 bases and J by 8 bases, and 13 bases separated the two germline ends. In germline, CDR1 is LNHDA, CDR2 SQIVND (reference sequence).

The chain carries TRBV6-1 and TRBJ2-2; 7 positions match TRBD1. Germline CDR1 is MNHNS and CDR2 is SASEGT. CDR3 length equals 17 residues. V lost 2 bases and J lost 4; bases outside the gene matches: 10. CDR3 DNA sequence: TGTGCCAGCAGTGAAAAAGCCGGGACAGTCGTCACCGGGGAGCTGTTTTTT. This gives the protein CASSEKAGTVVTGELFF.

V gene TRBV19 combines with J gene TRBJ1-5; D possibly corresponds to TRBD1 (6 bases). The V gene's germline CDR1 is LNHDA and CDR2 SQIVND (reference sequence). V gave up 6 bases and J gave up 11 bases, with 14 bases separating them. CDR3 length: 12 amino acids. The DNA for the CDR3 is TGTGCCAGTAGATTCAGGGGAATGGCCCAGCATTTT. Translating it yields CASRFRGMAQHF. The full variable domain, in which reference TRBV19 and TRBJ1-5 provide the parts outside the CDR3, is DGGITQSPKYLFRKEGQNVTLSCEQNLNHDAMYWYRQDPGQGLRLIYYSQIVNDFQKGDIAEGYSVSREKKESFPLTVTSAQKNPTAFYLCASRFRGMAQHFGDGTRLSIL.

This clone was counted between two and nine times. This CDR3 reads CASSPRPYEQYF. Here the CDR3 DNA reads TGTGCCAGCAGCCCGCGGCCCTACGAGCAGTACTTC. The chain has TRBV5-5 and TRBJ2-7; D gene unclear. Germline V gives CDR1 SGHKS, CDR2 YYEKEE (reference sequence). This CDR3 contains 12 residues. The V and J ends lost 4 bases and 2 bases respectively, with 7 bases between them.

The rearrangement links TRBV5-6 to TRBJ2-6; 7 bases match TRBD1. The CDR3 is 17 residues long. V shed 6 bases and J 1 base; nucleotides not matched to a gene: 10. The germline V gene encodes CDR1 SGHDT and CDR2 YYEEEE. This CDR3 is CASTRQGKGSGANVLTF. The CDR3 DNA reads as TGTGCCAGCACGCGACAGGGAAAAGGGTCTGGGGCCAACGTCCTGACTTTC. The full variable domain, with the rest looked up from reference TRBV5-6 and TRBJ2-6, is DAGVTQSPTHLIKTRGQQVTLRCSPKSGHDTVSWYQQALGQGPQFIFQYYEEEERQRGNFPDRFSGHQFPNYSSELNVNALLLGDSALYLCASTRQGKGSGANVLTFGAGSRLTVL.

The V and J genes are TRBV7-2 and TRBJ1-1; 10 nucleotides align to TRBD1. The CDR3 extends over 17 amino acids. Germline V CDR1 and CDR2: SGHTA, FQGNSA. V gave up 4 bases and J gave up 4 bases; unmatched junction bases: 12. The CDR3 reads CASSSTRQGASFTEAFF. The CDR3 DNA is TGTGCCAGCAGCTCCACCAGACAGGGGGCGTCATTCACTGAAGCTTTCTTT. The variable domain in full, with the rest retrieved from reference TRBV7-2 and TRBJ1-1, is GAGVSQSPSNKVTEKGKDVELRCDPISGHTALYWYRQSLGQGLEFLIYFQGNSAPDKSGLPSDRFSAERTGGSVSTLTIQRTQQEDSAVYLCASSSTRQGASFTEAFFGQGTRLTVV.

V gene TRBV28 combines with J gene TRBJ1-4; 7 nucleotides line up with TRBD1. This CDR3 is 13 amino acids long. Germline V gives CDR1 MDHEN, CDR2 SYDVKM. V gave up 6 bases and J gave up 8 bases; unmatched junction bases: 6. CDR3 loop: CASSRTGGEKLFF. The DNA for the CDR3 is TGTGCCAGCAGCAGGACAGGAGGGGAAAAACTGTTTTTT. Full variable domain (rest looked up from reference TRBV28 and TRBJ1-4): DVKVTQSSRYLVKRTGEKVFLECVQDMDHENMFWYRQDPGLGLRLIYFSYDVKMKEKGDIPEGYSVSREKKERFSLILESASTNQTSMYLCASSRTGGEKLFFGSGTQLSVL.

The chain has TRBV7-3 and TRBJ2-1; D may be TRBD2 (5 bases). The CDR3 length is 13 residues. Trimming shortened V by 2 bases and J by 3 bases, and 5 bases separated the two germline ends. Germline V gene lookup returns CDR1 SGHTA and CDR2 FQGTGA. The CDR3 here is CASSLDYYNEQFF. The CDR3 DNA reads as TGTGCCAGCAGCTTAGACTACTACAATGAGCAGTTCTTC.

The genes are TRBV29-1 and TRBJ2-1; 10 nucleotides align to TRBD2. Germline V gene sequence: CDR1 SQVTM, CDR2 ANQGSEA. This CDR3 region has 15 residues. V lost 7 bases and J lost 0; bases outside the gene matches: 6. CDR3 nucleotide sequence: TGCAGCGCGGGACTAGCGAGGAGCTCCTACAATGAGCAGTTCTTC. It is translated as CSAGLARSSYNEQFF.

The gene calls are TRBV18 and TRBJ2-5; 10 bases are a match to TRBD2. CDR3 size: 16 residues. Germline lookup yields CDR1 KGHSH and CDR2 LQKENI. V lost 1 base, J lost 0 bases, and 2 bases stayed unmatched. The CDR3 DNA is TGTGCCAGCTCACCACTTCTAGCGGGAGACCAAGAGACCCAGTACTTC. Its protein product is CASSPLLAGDQETQYF.

The rearrangement joins TRBV18 to TRBJ2-5; weak D call: TRBD2 (6 bases). This CDR3 comprises 13 residues. In germline, CDR1 is KGHSH, CDR2 LQKENI. V shed 0 bases and J shed 5 bases, with 7 bases lying between them. CDR3 nucleotides: TGTGCCAGCTCACCACCTGCGGGGGAGACCCAGTACTTC. Translated: CASSPPAGETQYF.

This rearrangement joins TRBV9 to TRBJ1-3; D is unresolved. V lost 0 bases and J 7 bases, leaving 5 bases between the germline ends. The CDR3 covers 12 residues. CDR1 and CDR2 (germline): SGDLS, YYNGEE. The CDR3 sequence is CASSVVRNTIYF. The CDR3 region has the DNA TGTGCCAGCAGCGTAGTTCGGAACACCATATATTTT.

This chain joins TRBV5-1 and TRBJ2-3, with 7 bases lining up with TRBD1. The CDR3 sequence is 13 residues long. J gave up 5 bases and V 7 bases, and 7 bases lay outside the gene matches. Germline V gene lookup returns CDR1 SGHRS and CDR2 YFSETQ. The CDR3 DNA is TGCGCCAGCTCACGAGGGGGCGAAGATACGCAGTATTTT. Protein product: CASSRGGEDTQYF.

V usage is TRBV4-1 and J usage is TRBJ2-7, with D perhaps TRBD2 (6 bases). The CDR3 runs to 17 residues. The germline CDR1 and CDR2 sequences are MGHRA and YSYEKL. V was trimmed by 0 bases and J by 3 bases, leaving 18 bases between them. The CDR3 sequence is CASSQDLGGLSFYEQYF. Here the CDR3 DNA reads TGCGCCAGCAGCCAAGATCTAGGAGGACTATCATTCTACGAGCAGTACTTC.

The V call is TRBV15, the J call TRBJ1-1; 7 bases map to TRBD1. Germline assignment: CDR1 LNHNV and CDR2 YYDKDF (reference sequence). This CDR3 is 13 amino acids long. V lost 10 bases to trimming and J lost 1 base; unmatched junction nucleotides: 6. The CDR3 bases are TGTGCCATCACAGGGGATTGGAACACTGAAGCTTTCTTT. Its translation: CAITGDWNTEAFF.

The J gene is TRBJ2-5, the V gene TRBV5-1; 7 nucleotides align to TRBD1. The CDR3 has 16 amino acids. The germline V gene encodes CDR1 SGHRS and CDR2 YFSETQ. The trim removed 4 bases at V and 5 bases at J, leaving 14 bases unmatched. CDR3: CASSTGTADSGETQYF. The CDR3 nucleotides read TGCGCCAGCAGCACCGGGACAGCAGATTCCGGCGAGACCCAGTACTTC.

Here the CDR3 DNA reads TGTGCCAGCAGTAAACCAGGGGGTGGGGGCTACGAGCAGTACTTC. Protein: CASSKPGGGGYEQYF. J is TRBJ2-7 and V is TRBV6-1; 7 bases line up with TRBD1. V gave up 5 bases and J gave up 3 bases; unmatched junction bases: 10. The length of the CDR3 is 15 residues. CDR1 is MNHNS and CDR2 is SASEGT in the germline V gene.

In its sample, this clone was seen a few times. This chain uses TRBV7-9 with TRBJ2-5; 14 nucleotides agree with TRBD2. V lost 5 bases to trimming and J lost 5 bases; unmatched junction nucleotides: 7. Germline CDR1 SEHNR, CDR2 FQNEAQ (reference sequence). This CDR3 comprises 16 residues. This CDR3 is CASSPGLAGVAETQYF. Here the CDR3 DNA reads TGTGCCAGCAGCCCGGGACTAGCGGGAGTTGCGGAGACCCAGTACTTC.

The V call is TRBV11-2, the J call TRBJ1-4; D is undetermined. Trimming left V 1 base short and J 8 bases short, with 8 bases between. The CDR3 covers 13 residues. Germline loops: CDR1 SGHAT, CDR2 FQNNGV. The CDR3 here is CASSLGRLEKLFF. CDR3 coding DNA: TGTGCCAGCAGCTTAGGCAGGCTAGAAAAACTGTTTTTT. Variable domain in full (rest from reference TRBV11-2 and TRBJ1-4): EAGVAQSPRYKIIEKRQSVAFWCNPISGHATLYWYQQILGQGPKLLIQFQNNGVVDDSQLPKDRFSAERLKGVDSTLKIQPAKLEDSAVYLCASSLGRLEKLFFGSGTQLSVL.

Only a few counts were recorded for this clone. The chain joins TRBV7-9 to TRBJ2-7; TRBD1 aligns across 8 bases. The CDR3 is 19 amino acids. Trimming removed 3 bases from V and 2 bases from J; junction bases left unmatched: 18. The germline gives CDR1 SEHNR, CDR2 FQNEAQ (reference sequence). The CDR3 DNA reads TGTGCCAGCAGCTTGAACCCCCCATCGGACAGGGAATATCCCTACGAGCAGTACTTC. It translates to CASSLNPPSDREYPYEQYF.

The chain couples TRBV18 to TRBJ2-1; no definite D call. Trimming shortened V by 6 bases and J by 4 bases, and 13 bases separated the two germline ends. Germline assignment: CDR1 KGHSH and CDR2 LQKENI. The CDR3 consists of 14 residues. The CDR3: CASSLNDLYNEQFF. CDR3 coding DNA: TGTGCCAGCTCTCTCAATGACTTGTACAATGAGCAGTTCTTC.

The rearrangement joins TRBV4-1 to TRBJ2-1; 9 bases agree with TRBD2. Looked up from germline, CDR1 is MGHRA and CDR2 is YSYEKL. The CDR3 runs 15 residues. J gave up 4 bases and V 3 bases, and 4 bases lay outside the gene matches. The CDR3 loop is CASSHVAGEYNEQFF. DNA of the CDR3: TGCGCCAGCAGCCACGTAGCGGGAGAGTACAATGAGCAGTTCTTC.